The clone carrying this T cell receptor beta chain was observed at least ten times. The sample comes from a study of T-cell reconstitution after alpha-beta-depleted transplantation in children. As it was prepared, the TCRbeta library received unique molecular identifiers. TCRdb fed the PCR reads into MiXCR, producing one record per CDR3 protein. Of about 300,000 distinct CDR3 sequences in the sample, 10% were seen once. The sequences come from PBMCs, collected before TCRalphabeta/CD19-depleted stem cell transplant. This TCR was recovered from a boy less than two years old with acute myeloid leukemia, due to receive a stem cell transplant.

The CDR3 is CSARDVGTTYNEQFF. The CDR3 coding sequence is TGCAGTGCTAGAGATGTCGGGACAACCTACAATGAGCAGTTCTTC. The V and J genes are TRBV20-1 and TRBJ2-1; tentatively, D is TRBD1 (6 bases). V gave up 0 bases and J gave up 2 bases, with 11 bases separating them. Germline V CDR1 and CDR2: DFQATT, SNEGSKA (reference sequence). The CDR3 runs 15 residues.